The clone carrying this T cell receptor (beta chain) was counted at least ten times. A single record per CDR3 protein comes from TCRdb applying MiXCR to the 5' RACE reads. Of 690,000 or so distinct CDR3 sequences in the sample, approximately 6.1% are singletons; the top ten hold 1.5% to 2%. This sample was taken from a study of identical twins. V dropped 8 bases and J dropped 3 bases, with 13 bases sitting between them. The CDR3 length is 13 residues. Germline V lookup: CDR1 MDHEN, CDR2 SYDVKM. The specimen was naive T cells sorted from blood. The sequence came from a man younger than 35 in good health. The genes are TRBV28 and TRBJ2-5; D is unclear. CDR3 nucleotides: TGTGCCAGCCGGAGTAGAGTAGAAGAGACCCAGTACTTC. Amino acid sequence: CASRSRVEETQYF. Drawing the rest from reference TRBV28 and TRBJ2-5, the complete variable domain is DVKVTQSSRYLVKRTGEKVFLECVQDMDHENMFWYRQDPGLGLRLIYFSYDVKMKEKGDIPEGYSVSREKKERFSLILESASTNQTSMYLCASRSRVEETQYFGPGTRLLVL.